The 2 T cell receptor beta chains below come from one sample, sequenced in a study of blood T cell repertoires in COVID-19. Here immunoSEQ multiplex PCR was the method, and the copy in TCRdb shows in-frame clones only, minus some. Found here are about 130,000 clones, roughly 80% of them singletons; the top ten hold more than 2.5%. Sequencing was performed on peripheral blood. The receptors stem from a woman aged 80 or over with acute or convalescent COVID-19.

This chain joins TRBV4-3 and TRBJ2-3; D possibly corresponds to TRBD2 (6 bases). V was pared by 3 bases and J by 3 bases, with 13 bases between. The germline gives CDR1 LGHNA, CDR2 YSLEER. This CDR3 is built from 15 residues. CDR3 protein: CASSQSGGWTDTQYF. The CDR3 nucleotides are TGCGCCAGCAGCCAGAGCGGAGGGTGGACAGATACGCAGTATTTT.

The chain couples TRBV6-2 or TRBV6-3 to TRBJ1-2; weak D call: TRBD1 (6 bases). Trimming stripped 8 bases from V and 0 bases from J, with 16 bases between. Germline V lookup: CDR1 MNHEY, CDR2 SVGEGT. CDR3 length: 15 amino acids. The CDR3 is CASRRGGNPNYGYTF. The CDR3 nucleotides read TGTGCCAGCCGCCGTGGGGGCAACCCTAACTATGGCTACACCTTC.